These 17 T cell receptor beta chains were all obtained from the same sample, sequenced in a study of blood T cell repertoires in COVID-19. Profiling relied on immunoSEQ multiplex PCR, and the TCRdb table lists in-frame clones only, not all of them. The sample has 110,000 or so clones; 86% are singletons. Material: peripheral blood. These receptors were obtained from an older man who had recovered from COVID-19.

The rearrangement links TRBV7-2 to TRBJ1-2; 9 bases map to TRBD1. The CDR3 consists of 18 residues. Trimming took 5 bases from V and 5 from J; bases not matched to a gene: 18. CDR1 is SGHTA, CDR2 FQGNSA, per germline. Here the CDR3 DNA reads TGTGCCAGCAGCGCCATTCCCGGTGCGACGGACAGGGGATATGGCTACACCTTC. Translation: CASSAIPGATDRGYGYTF.

J is TRBJ2-7 and V is TRBV5-1; 7 bases are shared with TRBD1. This CDR3 region has 16 residues. Germline-derived CDR1 and CDR2 are SGHRS and YFSETQ. V shed 2 bases, J shed 2 bases, and the junction held 10 bases outside the gene matches. CDR3 sequence reads: CASSLSTGSSPYEQYF. CDR3 coding DNA: TGCGCCAGCAGCTTATCGACAGGGAGCTCCCCCTACGAGCAGTACTTC.

This sequence joins TRBV6-5 and TRBJ2-7; tentative D call: TRBD1 (6 bases). Germline-derived CDR1 and CDR2 are MNHEY and SVGAGI. The CDR3 runs 13 residues. V lost 6 bases and J 5 bases, leaving 14 bases between the germline ends. As DNA, the CDR3 is TGTGCCAGCAGCCACCGGGACAAAAACGAGCAGTACTTC. It yields the protein CASSHRDKNEQYF.

The chain links TRBV4-1 to TRBJ1-1; D remains unclear. V lost 0 bases to trimming and J lost 4 bases, with 18 bases between them. The CDR3 consists of 17 residues. From germline, CDR1 is MGHRA and CDR2 YSYEKL. CDR3 bases: TGCGCCAGCAGCCAAGATCTGCTATCGGGGAGTTTCACTGAAGCTTTCTTT. It specifies CASSQDLLSGSFTEAFF.

The chain uses TRBV28 and TRBJ2-7, with 11 bases that match TRBD1. The CDR3 is made up of 15 amino acids. Per germline, CDR1 MDHEN and CDR2 SYDVKM. Trimming at V came to 3 bases and at J to 2 bases, leaving 3 bases not matched to a gene. The CDR3, as DNA: TGTGCCAGCAGTTTGTCGGGACAGGGGGCCTACGAGCAGTACTTC. It yields the protein CASSLSGQGAYEQYF.

The rearrangement joins TRBV5-1 to TRBJ1-6; D is ambiguous. V was trimmed by 4 bases and J by 8 bases, leaving 10 bases between them. The CDR3 is 13 residues long. Germline V gene sequence: CDR1 SGHRS, CDR2 YFSETQ. For the CDR3, the DNA is TGCGCCAGCAGCGAGAACAGCTATTCACCCCTCCACTTT. Translated: CASSENSYSPLHF.

The chain carries TRBV30 and TRBJ2-7, with D possibly TRBD2 on 7 matching bases. This CDR3 has 14 amino acids. Trimming took off 0 bases at V and 2 bases at J, with 11 bases between the two ends. Germline assignment: CDR1 GTSNPN and CDR2 SVGIG (reference sequence). In nucleotides, the CDR3 is TGTGCCTGGAGTGTACCCGGGGGGCCCTACGAGCAGTACTTC. As protein: CAWSVPGGPYEQYF.

The chain recombines TRBV29-1 with TRBJ1-1; the D is unclear. The CDR3 loop spans 12 amino acids. The germline V gene encodes CDR1 SQVTM and CDR2 ANQGSEA. Here the CDR3 reads CIGRGENTEAFF. For the CDR3, the DNA is TGCATAGGCCGCGGGGAAAACACTGAAGCTTTCTTT.

CDR3 protein: CASSSGTGRTYEQYF. DNA for the CDR3: TGTGCCAGCAGTTCCGGGACAGGGCGGACCTACGAGCAGTACTTC. This chain uses TRBV6-5 with TRBJ2-7, with 9 positions matching TRBD1. The ends lost 4 bases at V and 2 bases at J; junction bases unmatched: 6. The CDR3 covers 15 residues. From germline, CDR1 is MNHEY and CDR2 SVGAGI.

The V gene is TRBV7-6, the J gene TRBJ2-7; TRBD1 matches 9 bases. V gave up 0 bases and J gave up 4 bases; unmatched junction bases: 4. The germline CDR1 and CDR2 sequences are SGHVS and FNYEAQ. This CDR3 has 15 residues. CDR3 bases: TGTGCCAGCAGCTTAGCGTCGGACAGGGGTTACGAGCAGTACTTC. It codes for CASSLASDRGYEQYF.

The gene calls are TRBV5-1 and TRBJ2-2, with TRBD2 as a possible D gene (5 bases). There are 17 residues in the CDR3. V gave up 5 bases and J gave up 4 bases, with 21 bases separating them. Per the germline V gene, CDR1 is SGHRS and CDR2 is YFSETQ. The CDR3 nucleotides are TGCGCCAGCAGTATTGGCGGATTAGCGATGGGCACCGGGGAGCTGTTTTTT. Amino acids: CASSIGGLAMGTGELFF.

The chain is built from TRBV5-4 and TRBJ2-2; tentatively, D is TRBD2 (5 bases). Trimming shortened V by 3 bases and J by 7 bases, and 19 bases separated the two germline ends. The CDR3 length is 16 residues. The germline V gene has CDR1 SGHNT and CDR2 YYREEE (reference sequence). This chain's CDR3 is CASSSNAGDRGGELFF. The CDR3 nucleotides read TGTGCCAGCAGCTCAAACGCTGGAGACCGGGGCGGGGAGCTGTTTTTT.

The chain employs TRBV9 and TRBJ2-3; 12 bases align to TRBD2. The CDR3 has 16 amino acids. The trim removed 4 bases at V and 2 bases at J, leaving 5 bases unmatched. CDR1 is SGDLS, CDR2 YYNGEE, per germline. CDR3 region: CASSSGTSGYTDTQYF. The CDR3 bases are TGTGCCAGCAGCAGCGGGACTAGCGGGTACACAGATACGCAGTATTTT.

The chain recombines TRBV3-1 (or the pseudogene TRBV3-2) with TRBJ1-5; D ambiguous. The CDR3 covers 13 residues. The V gene's germline CDR1 is LGHDT and CDR2 YNNKEL (reference sequence). V lost 6 bases and J 0 bases, leaving 6 bases between the germline ends. CDR3 protein: CASSSHSNQPQHF. The CDR3 region has the DNA TGTGCCAGCAGTTCACATAGCAATCAGCCCCAGCATTTT.

V is TRBV7-8 and J is TRBJ2-7, with a possible D match to TRBD2 (5 bases). V gave up 5 bases and J gave up 0 bases, with 14 bases separating them. The germline gives CDR1 SGHVS, CDR2 FQNEAQ. This CDR3 comprises 15 residues. Here the CDR3 reads CASSAGLRNSYEQYF. The CDR3 nucleotides are TGTGCCAGCAGCGCCGGACTGAGAAACTCCTACGAGCAGTACTTC.

The V call is TRBV3-1 (or the pseudogene TRBV3-2), the J call TRBJ2-2; the D is unclear. Germline V gene sequence: CDR1 LGHDT, CDR2 YNNKEL (reference sequence). V shed 4 bases and J shed 7 bases, with 13 bases lying between them. The CDR3 is 14 amino acids. CDR3 amino acids: CASSPAIYGGELFF. Written as DNA, the CDR3 is TGTGCCAGCAGCCCCGCTATCTACGGCGGGGAGCTGTTTTTT.

The chain uses TRBV2 and TRBJ1-5, with a possible D match to TRBD1 (5 bases). Germline CDR1 reads SNHLY; CDR2 reads FYNNEI. The CDR3 sequence is 14 residues long. V shed 3 bases and J shed 4 bases, with 10 bases lying between them. CDR3 sequence (DNA): TGTGCCAGCAGTGACAGGAGACAGAATCAGCCCCAGCATTTT. Translated, it gives CASSDRRQNQPQHF.